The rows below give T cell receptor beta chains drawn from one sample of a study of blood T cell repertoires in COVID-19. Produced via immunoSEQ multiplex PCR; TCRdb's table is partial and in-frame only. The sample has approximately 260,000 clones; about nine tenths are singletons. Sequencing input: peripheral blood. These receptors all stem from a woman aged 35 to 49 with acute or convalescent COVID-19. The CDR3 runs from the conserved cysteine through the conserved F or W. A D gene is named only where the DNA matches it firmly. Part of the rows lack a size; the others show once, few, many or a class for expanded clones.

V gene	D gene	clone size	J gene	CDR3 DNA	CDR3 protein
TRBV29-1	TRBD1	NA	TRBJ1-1	TGCAGCGTTGAGGAACCACAGGGGGCTCGCACTGAAGCTTTCTTT	CSVEEPQGARTEAFF
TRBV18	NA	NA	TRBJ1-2	TGTGCCAGCTCTACGACCTCACAGGAGAACTATGGCTACACCTTC	CASSTTSQENYGYTF
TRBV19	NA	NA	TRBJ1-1	TGTGCCAGTAGTATCCGCCCAAGCCGCGAAGCTTTCTTT	CASSIRPSREAFF
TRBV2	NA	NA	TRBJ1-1	TGTGCCAGCAGCCTTGACCCCCCAGGTCAGGCTTTCTTT	CASSLDPPGQAFF
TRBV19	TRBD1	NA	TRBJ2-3	TGTGCCAGTAGTGTAGGGACAGGACCATTTCCGCAGTATTTT	CASSVGTGPFPQYF
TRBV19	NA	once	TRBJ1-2	TGTGCCAGTACCTATAGAGGAACCTATGGCTACACCTTC	CASTYRGTYGYTF
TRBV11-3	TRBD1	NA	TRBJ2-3	TGTGCCAGCAGCTCAGGGACAGGGATGAGTGATACGCAGTATTTT	CASSSGTGMSDTQYF
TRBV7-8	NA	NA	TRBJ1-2	TGTGCCAGCAGCTTGACGGGTCGGGACTATGGCTACACCTTC	CASSLTGRDYGYTF
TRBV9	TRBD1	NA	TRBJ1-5	TGTGCCAGCAGCGTAGGACAGGGGAATCAGCCCCAGCATTTT	CASSVGQGNQPQHF
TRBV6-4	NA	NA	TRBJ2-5	TGTGCCAGCAGTGACCCGAGGTCGTTTTTGGGGACCCAGTACTTC	CASSDPRSFLGTQYF
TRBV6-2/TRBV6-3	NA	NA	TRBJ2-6	TGTGCCAGCAGTTACTCAAAGACAGCCACCTACGATAACTCTGGGGCCAACGTCCTGACTTTC	CASSYSKTATYDNSGANVLTF
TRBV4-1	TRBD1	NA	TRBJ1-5	TGCGCCAGCAGCCAAGCCAGGGGGGCAGGCCTCAATCAGCCCCAGCATTTT	CASSQARGAGLNQPQHF
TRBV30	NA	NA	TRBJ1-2	TGTGCCTGGAGTGTACGCCAGGGCTTCGATGGCTACACCTTC	CAWSVRQGFDGYTF
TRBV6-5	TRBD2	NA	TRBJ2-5	TGTGCCAGCAGTCCCCAAGGGACTACACAAGAGACCCAGTACTTC	CASSPQGTTQETQYF
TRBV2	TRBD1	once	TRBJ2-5	TGTGCCAGCAGTGCGGGACAGGGTTTAGGTGAGACCCAGTACTTC	CASSAGQGLGETQYF
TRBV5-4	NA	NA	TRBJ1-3	TGTGCCAGCAGCTTTACCTTAGGAGGTTCTGGAAACACCATATATTTT	CASSFTLGGSGNTIYF
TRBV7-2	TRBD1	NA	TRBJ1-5	TGTGCCAGCAGAAGGTACAGGGGAGGCAATCAGCCCCAGCATTTT	CASRRYRGGNQPQHF
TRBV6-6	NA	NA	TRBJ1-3	TGTGCCAGCAGTAACCCGCAGAACTCTGGAAACACCATATATTTT	CASSNPQNSGNTIYF
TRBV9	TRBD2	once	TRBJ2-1	TGTGCCAGCAGCGGCCTAGCGGGGGGTTGGAATGAGCAGTTCTTC	CASSGLAGGWNEQFF
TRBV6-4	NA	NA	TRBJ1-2	TGTGCCAGCAGTGAGTATCCCGGACAGACTGGCTACACCTTC	CASSEYPGQTGYTF
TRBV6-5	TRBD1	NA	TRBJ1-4	TGTGCCAGCAGCCGAGGACAGGGCCATGAAAAACTGTTTTTT	CASSRGQGHEKLFF
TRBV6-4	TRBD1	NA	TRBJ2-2	TGTGCCAGCAGTGACTCTTACAGGGGCACCGGGGAGCTGTTTTTT	CASSDSYRGTGELFF